These 13 T cell receptor beta chains share one sample of origin, sequenced in a study of cytomegalovirus exposure and HLA in healthy donors. Profiled with immunoSEQ multiplex PCR; TCRdb holds only in-frame clones, not every one. Seen here are more than 150,000 clones, roughly four fifths observed once, and the top ten hold around 2.8%. Sequenced material: PBMCs. The receptors stem from a woman aged 18-29 years in good health and CMV-seropositive.

V gene TRBV27 combines with J gene TRBJ1-1, with TRBD1 matching 8 bases. CDR1 and CDR2 from the germline V gene are MNHEY and SMNVEV (reference sequence). CDR3 length equals 18 residues. V gave up 5 bases and J gave up 3 bases; unmatched junction bases: 17. CDR3 loop: CASSPKITWTGLYTEAFF. CDR3 bases: TGTGCCAGCAGTCCTAAAATAACATGGACAGGGTTATACACTGAAGCTTTCTTT.

The rearrangement joins TRBV20-1 to TRBJ2-2, with D perhaps matching TRBD1 (6 bases). Germline CDR1 DFQATT, CDR2 SNEGSKA (reference sequence). The CDR3 extends over 11 amino acids. Trimming cost V 3 bases and J 8 bases, with 7 bases left between them. The CDR3 spells CSARGTGELFF. Here the CDR3 DNA reads TGCAGTGCTAGGGGGACAGGGGAGCTGTTTTTT.

V usage is TRBV21-1 and J usage is TRBJ2-1; the tabulated D call, TRBD2, remains unverified against the DNA. TRBV21-1 is assigned pseudogene status. This CDR3 comprises 19 residues. The CDR3 region has the DNA TGTGCCAGCAGCGGCCTTCGGAGGGGTGAGGCGAGCTCCTACAATGAGCAGTTCTTC. It yields the protein CASSGLRRGEASSYNEQFF.

J is TRBJ1-4 and V is TRBV7-9; D ambiguous. Trimming removed 6 bases at V and 6 bases at J, with 20 bases between. The CDR3 loop spans 16 amino acids. Germline-derived CDR1 and CDR2 are SEHNR and FQNEAQ (reference sequence). The CDR3: CASRSNPKEGDEKLFF. CDR3 bases: TGTGCCAGCAGATCGAACCCCAAGGAGGGAGATGAAAAACTGTTTTTT. The full variable domain, with the rest looked up from reference TRBV7-9 and TRBJ1-4, is DTGVSQNPRHKITKRGQNVTFRCDPISEHNRLYWYRQTLGQGPEFLTYFQNEAQLEKSRLLSDRFSAERPKGSFSTLEIQRTEQGDSAMYLCASRSNPKEGDEKLFFGSGTQLSVL.

The chain couples TRBV5-1 to TRBJ2-3, with a tentative D call TRBD2 (6 bases). Germline CDR1 reads SGHRS; CDR2 reads YFSETQ. This CDR3 contains 15 residues. V was pared by 4 bases and J by 1 base, with 13 bases between. The CDR3 DNA sequence: TGCGCCAGCAGCAAGGGACTCCCCGGCACAGATACGCAGTATTTT. Translated: CASSKGLPGTDTQYF.

The chain has TRBV21-1 and TRBJ2-1; the table's D call TRBD2 went unverified against the DNA. TRBV21-1 is described as a pseudogene. The CDR3 spans 15 residues. The CDR3 DNA follows: TGTGCCAGCAGCATCCAGCGGGGATTATACAATGAGCAGTTCTTC. Encoded protein: CASSIQRGLYNEQFF.

V is TRBV5-6 and J is TRBJ1-2; a possible D gene is TRBD1 (5 bases). CDR3 length: 14 amino acids. The V gene's germline CDR1 is SGHDT and CDR2 YYEEEE. V was pared by 4 bases and J by 6 bases, with 16 bases between. CDR3 in DNA: TGTGCCAGCAGCCCGGTCCGGGGGAGCGATGGCTACACCTTC. Translation: CASSPVRGSDGYTF.

The chain has TRBV27 and TRBJ1-2; 8 nucleotides agree with TRBD1. The CDR3 consists of 15 residues. V was pared by 5 bases and J by 8 bases, with 13 bases of the junction left unmatched. Germline V gene lookup returns CDR1 MNHEY and CDR2 SMNVEV (reference sequence). CDR3 in DNA: TGTGCCAGCAGTGCCTGGGACAGGAACCCTATGGGCTACACCTTC. Protein: CASSAWDRNPMGYTF.

This clone has just a few counts. The chain combines TRBV13 with TRBJ1-2, with 11 bases aligning to TRBD1. With V trimmed by 3 bases and J by 4 bases, 4 bases remained unmatched. CDR1 and CDR2 from the germline V gene are PRHDT and FYEKMQ (reference sequence). CDR3 length equals 15 residues. In nucleotides, the CDR3 is TGTGCCAGCAGCTTCGGGACAGGGGGAAGCTATGGCTACACCTTC. This sequence encodes CASSFGTGGSYGYTF. The whole variable domain, remainder taken from reference TRBV13 and TRBJ1-2, is AAGVIQSPRHLIKEKRETATLKCYPIPRHDTVYWYQQGPGQDPQFLISFYEKMQSDKGSIPDRFSAQQFSDYHSELNMSSLELGDSALYFCASSFGTGGSYGYTFGSGTRLTVV.

This chain uses TRBV7-2 with TRBJ1-2; D is perhaps TRBD1 (5 bases). V lost 0 bases and J lost 4, with 12 bases in between. CDR3 size: 15 residues. CDR1 and CDR2 (germline): SGHTA, FQGNSA. CDR3 in DNA: TGTGCCAGCAGCTTAGCGGAAGGGGTCACCTATGGCTACACCTTC. Translated: CASSLAEGVTYGYTF.

This clone was observed once. CDR3 loop: CASSFGGGNTIYF. The CDR3 DNA sequence: TGTGCCAGCAGCTTCGGAGGGGGAAACACCATATATTTT. This chain uses TRBV11-1 with TRBJ1-3; D is undetermined. The CDR3 is made up of 13 amino acids. Trimming took off 3 bases at V and 4 bases at J, with 7 bases between the two ends. CDR1 is SGHAT, CDR2 FQDESV, per germline (reference sequence).

The V gene is TRBV29-1, the J gene TRBJ1-3; 10 nucleotides agree with TRBD1. This CDR3 has 16 amino acids. J lost 0 bases, V lost 2 bases, and 4 bases had no gene match. The germline V gene has CDR1 SQVTM and CDR2 ANQGSEA. The CDR3 reads CSVEWDRGSSGNTIYF. CDR3 DNA: TGCAGCGTTGAATGGGACAGGGGTTCCTCTGGAAACACCATATATTTT.

V is TRBV21-1 and J is TRBJ2-1; TRBD2, the table's D call, was not compared with the DNA. TRBV21-1 is deemed a pseudogene. The CDR3 runs 15 residues. This CDR3 reads CASSKKPLRYNEQFF. Written as DNA, the CDR3 is TGTGCCAGCAGCAAAAAGCCACTTCGATACAATGAGCAGTTCTTC.